This T cell receptor beta chain was retrieved from a study of blood T cell repertoires in COVID-19. As for the study in general: In each case, the material was cDNA or gDNA derived from T cells, B-cell-depleted T cells, or PBMCs.

In the source study's methods: For nucleated cells, counts were estimated from reference gene primer amplification. Data came from immunoSEQ multiplex PCR; TCRdb stores just in-frame clones and leaves some out. V and J calls and clone size are those listed in that table; D and trimming were worked out from the DNA. The repertoire holds roughly 76,000 clones, with 90% as singletons. The ends were cut back, 7 bases at V and 6 bases at J, with 9 bases in the middle. This CDR3 region has 11 residues. The receptor's source is a man aged 50-60 years with acute or convalescent COVID-19. The rearrangement links TRBV12-3 or TRBV12-4 to TRBJ1-1; possibly TRBD1 for D (5 bases). The sequencing input was peripheral blood. CDR3 nucleotides: TGTGCCAGCACTAGGGGTGCTGAAGCTTTCTTT. Protein: CASTRGAEAFF.